Shown below are 7 T cell receptor beta chains from a single sample sequenced in a study of cytomegalovirus exposure and HLA in healthy donors. Use of 60 Vbeta and 13 Jbeta primers characterized the PCR. Sequenced by immunoSEQ multiplex PCR; TCRdb stores in-frame clones only, minus some. Of about 170,000 clones listed, over 80% were seen once; the top ten hold about 4.4%. The sequencing input was PBMCs. These receptors came from a woman in her forties or fifties in good health and CMV-seropositive.

The J gene is TRBJ2-3, the V gene TRBV10-2; 10 nucleotides agree with TRBD2. The V gene's germline CDR1 is WSHSY and CDR2 SAAADI. The CDR3 extends over 15 amino acids. Trimming at V came to 3 bases and at J to 1 base, leaving 1 base not matched to a gene. The CDR3 here is CASSDLAGGTDTQYF. Here the CDR3 DNA reads TGCGCCAGCAGTGACCTAGCGGGGGGCACAGATACGCAGTATTTT.

The chain couples TRBV2 to TRBJ2-3, with D unclear. Germline values: CDR1 SNHLY, CDR2 FYNNEI. CDR3 length: 14 amino acids. Trimming pared 3 bases from V and 1 base from J, leaving 8 bases between. The CDR3 DNA follows: TGTGCCAGCAGTGACGAACCGGGCACAGATACGCAGTATTTT. Its protein is CASSDEPGTDTQYF.

The chain uses TRBV4-1 and TRBJ2-7, with TRBD1 identical over 8 bases. Germline loops: CDR1 MGHRA, CDR2 YSYEKL. Trimming at V came to 1 base and at J to 3 bases, leaving 5 bases not matched to a gene. The CDR3 loop spans 15 amino acids. The CDR3 is CASSQGRGQVYEQYF. CDR3 nucleotide sequence: TGCGCCAGCAGCCAAGGAAGGGGACAGGTCTACGAGCAGTACTTC.

This clone was counted only a few times. This chain joins TRBV7-2 and TRBJ2-2; D is unclear. Germline CDR1 reads SGHTA; CDR2 reads FQGNSA. The CDR3 covers 14 residues. The V end lost 6 bases, the J end lost 1 base, and 9 bases lay between the germline ends. In DNA, the CDR3 is TGTGCCAGCAGTATCCCAGGGAACACCGGGGAGCTGTTTTTT. Amino acids: CASSIPGNTGELFF.

V and J are TRBV6-5 and TRBJ1-1; 7 nucleotides line up with TRBD1. CDR1 and CDR2 (germline): MNHEY, SVGAGI. The length of the CDR3 is 15 residues. Unmatched junction bases numbered 8, after V lost 5 bases and J lost 2 bases. The chain's CDR3 is CASSAGTAYNTEAFF. CDR3 DNA: TGTGCCAGCAGTGCCGGGACAGCGTATAACACTGAAGCTTTCTTT.

The gene calls are TRBV13 and TRBJ2-5, with D perhaps TRBD2 (6 bases). The DNA end is more similar to TRBJ2-7, so the J call may be wrong. From germline, CDR1 is PRHDT and CDR2 FYEKMQ (reference sequence). The length of the CDR3 is 15 residues. The chain's CDR3 is CASSLDQAGAYEQYF. The CDR3 DNA reads TGTGCCAGCAGCTTAGACCAAGCGGGCGCCTACGAGCAGTACTTC.

The V and J genes are TRBV5-5 and TRBJ2-4; 12 bases fit TRBD1. Germline V lookup: CDR1 SGHKS, CDR2 YYEKEE (reference sequence). This CDR3 is 14 amino acids long. The V segment lost 0 bases and the J segment 14 bases; nucleotides outside the gene matches: 6. CDR3 residues: CASSLVRDRGLEYF. CDR3 bases: TGTGCCAGCAGCTTGGTGAGGGACAGGGGGCTTGAGTACTTC.